One and the same sample provided the 15 T cell receptor beta chains below, sequenced in a study of CD8 T cells in ankylosing spondylitis. Findings and caveats of the study: Typical of ankylosing spondylitis blood, it appeared, was a TCR beta motif of eight highly homologous variants.

Their specific antigens are unknown. TCRdb redid the calling of the 5' RACE reads with MiXCR, one entry per CDR3 protein. The top ten clones hold approximately 0.97% of a sample with under 450,000 distinct CDR3 sequences, approximately 17% of them seen once. Sequencing was performed on blood, either unsorted or a sorted T cell fraction (not recorded which). Every receptor here comes from a male donor with ankylosing spondylitis.

This clonotype was counted ten times or more. This rearrangement joins TRBV12-3 or TRBV12-4 to TRBJ1-2, with 7 bases fitting TRBD1. This CDR3 is 13 amino acids long. V lost 8 bases to trimming and J lost 4 bases; unmatched junction nucleotides: 7. CDR3 protein: CASRPTGAYGYTF. The DNA of the CDR3 is TGTGCCAGCCGCCCTACAGGGGCCTATGGCTACACCTTC.

This clonotype was observed a handful of times. The V call is TRBV5-1, the J call TRBJ2-2; 7 bases are a match to TRBD2. The J segment lost 5 bases and the V segment lost 4 bases, leaving 5 bases of the junction unmatched. Germline lookup yields CDR1 SGHRS and CDR2 YFSETQ. The CDR3 runs 14 residues. As DNA, the CDR3 is TGCGCCAGCAGCATGGGACTACAGACCGGGGAGCTGTTTTTT. Amino acids: CASSMGLQTGELFF.

A few counts support this clonotype. This chain connects TRBV5-5 to TRBJ1-5; D gene uncertain. This CDR3 has 15 amino acids. V was shortened by 0 bases and J by 2 bases, with 9 bases between the two germline ends. Germline V gene lookup returns CDR1 SGHKS and CDR2 YYEKEE (reference sequence). For the CDR3, the DNA is TGTGCCAGCAGCTTGGGGCACGCGGGCAATCAGCCCCAGCATTTT. Translation gives CASSLGHAGNQPQHF.

The genes are TRBV2 and TRBJ2-1; either TRBD1 or TRBD2 may fit D (5 bases each). V lost 6 bases and J 7 bases, leaving 13 bases between the germline ends. Per germline, CDR1 SNHLY and CDR2 FYNNEI. The CDR3 loop spans 13 amino acids. For the CDR3, the DNA is TGTGCCAGCAGGAGGGGCCCCGGGAATGAGCAGTTCTTC. Its protein is CASRRGPGNEQFF.

The J gene is TRBJ2-3, the V gene TRBV28, with D possibly being TRBD1 (6 bases). The CDR3 is 15 residues long. Trimming pared 4 bases from V and 4 bases from J, leaving 15 bases between. The V gene's germline CDR1 is MDHEN and CDR2 SYDVKM. Written as DNA, the CDR3 is TGTGCCAGCAGTTCCCCGGCACAGGGAGCAGATACGCAGTATTTT. Encoded protein: CASSSPAQGADTQYF. The whole variable domain, remainder taken from reference TRBV28 and TRBJ2-3, is DVKVTQSSRYLVKRTGEKVFLECVQDMDHENMFWYRQDPGLGLRLIYFSYDVKMKEKGDIPEGYSVSREKKERFSLILESASTNQTSMYLCASSSPAQGADTQYFGPGTRLTVL.

The chain couples TRBV6-5 to TRBJ2-2, with TRBD1 as a possible D gene (5 bases). Germline V gives CDR1 MNHEY, CDR2 SVGAGI. Trimming removed 4 bases from V and 7 bases from J, with 19 bases in between. The CDR3 sequence is 16 residues long. CDR3 protein: CASSSRQGVSGGELFF. The CDR3 region has the DNA TGTGCCAGCAGTTCTCGCCAGGGCGTATCTGGCGGGGAGCTGTTTTTT.

The chain links TRBV6-5 to TRBJ2-1; 7 bases align to TRBD1. V was clipped by 0 bases and J by 8 bases; unmatched bases: 10. The V gene's germline CDR1 is MNHEY and CDR2 SVGAGI. The CDR3 is 16 amino acids. The CDR3 DNA sequence: TGTGCCAGCAGTTACTCGACAGGGAAACGGTCGGATGAGCAGTTCTTC. It codes for CASSYSTGKRSDEQFF.

In this sample, this clonotype turned up a few times. The V gene is TRBV18, the J gene TRBJ1-1; D is unresolved. The germline V gene has CDR1 KGHSH and CDR2 LQKENI. The CDR3 extends over 13 amino acids. V shed 3 bases and J shed 2 bases, with 7 bases lying between them. This chain's CDR3 is CASSPVPNTEAFF. CDR3 nucleotide sequence: TGTGCCAGCTCACCGGTTCCCAACACTGAAGCTTTCTTT. Complete variable domain (other parts from reference TRBV18 and TRBJ1-1): NAGVMQNPRHLVRRRGQEARLRCSPMKGHSHVYWYRQLPEEGLKFMVYLQKENIIDESGMPKERFSAEFPKEGPSILRIQQVVRGDSAAYFCASSPVPNTEAFFGQGTRLTVV.

This clonotype occurred once. The V call is TRBV2, the J call TRBJ2-3, with D perhaps matching TRBD2 (5 bases). The CDR3 is 14 residues long. V was shortened by 4 bases and J by 2 bases, with 10 bases between the two germline ends. CDR1 and CDR2 from the germline V gene are SNHLY and FYNNEI. Here the CDR3 reads CASSGGRFTDTQYF. The CDR3 nucleotides read TGTGCCAGCAGTGGAGGGCGGTTCACAGATACGCAGTATTTT.

This clonotype was observed at least ten times. The V and J genes are TRBV5-1 and TRBJ2-3, with a weak D call TRBD1 (6 bases). From germline, CDR1 is SGHRS and CDR2 YFSETQ. Deletions cut 2 bases from V and 4 bases from J, with 11 bases between. The length of the CDR3 is 14 residues. The CDR3 coding sequence is TGCGCCAGCAGCTTATCTTCAGGGGCAGATACGCAGTATTTT. Residues: CASSLSSGADTQYF.

The sample holds a few counts of this clonotype. The chain combines TRBV5-1 with TRBJ1-6; TRBD1 agrees at 9 bases. Germline trimming cut 0 bases from V and 0 bases from J; bases unmatched to any gene: 1. CDR3 length: 17 residues. Germline CDR1 SGHRS, CDR2 YFSETQ. The CDR3 DNA sequence: TGCGCCAGCAGCTTGGTGACAGGGGGCTCCTATAATTCACCCCTCCACTTT. This encodes CASSLVTGGSYNSPLHF.

The chain recombines TRBV3-1 with TRBJ2-7, with 8 positions matching TRBD1. Germline trimming cut 5 bases from V and 0 bases from J; bases unmatched to any gene: 9. CDR1 is LGHDT and CDR2 is YNNKEL in the germline V gene (reference sequence). CDR3 length: 16 amino acids. CDR3 bases: TGTGCCAGCAGCTTACATGGACAGGGAAACTCCTACGAGCAGTACTTC. This translates into CASSLHGQGNSYEQYF.

This chain joins TRBV11-3 and TRBJ2-7; a possible D gene is TRBD1 (6 bases). This CDR3 is 12 amino acids long. Germline V gene sequence: CDR1 SGHNT, CDR2 YENEEA. Trimming took off 7 bases at V and 7 bases at J, with 14 bases between the two ends. The CDR3, as DNA: TGTGCCAGCAACAACCGGGACAATGAGCAGTACTTC. Protein: CASNNRDNEQYF.

This clonotype was seen a few times. The J gene is TRBJ1-2, the V gene TRBV5-6, with 8 bases matching TRBD1. The length of the CDR3 is 15 residues. CDR1 and CDR2 (germline): SGHDT, YYEEEE. J was trimmed by 8 bases and V by 6 bases; bases with no gene match: 15. CDR3 residues: CASTSGWTGREGYTF. The CDR3 nucleotides are TGTGCCAGCACCTCCGGATGGACAGGGCGGGAGGGCTACACCTTC.

This clonotype turned up a few times. The J gene is TRBJ1-2, the V gene TRBV5-1; D is perhaps TRBD1 (5 bases). Germline V gene data show CDR1 as SGHRS and CDR2 as YFSETQ. Deletions cut 8 bases from V and 4 bases from J, with 18 bases between. The CDR3 runs to 14 residues. CDR3 sequence (DNA): TGCGCCAGTGCGTCCGGGGCGGAGGGCTATGGCTACACCTTC. Protein: CASASGAEGYGYTF.